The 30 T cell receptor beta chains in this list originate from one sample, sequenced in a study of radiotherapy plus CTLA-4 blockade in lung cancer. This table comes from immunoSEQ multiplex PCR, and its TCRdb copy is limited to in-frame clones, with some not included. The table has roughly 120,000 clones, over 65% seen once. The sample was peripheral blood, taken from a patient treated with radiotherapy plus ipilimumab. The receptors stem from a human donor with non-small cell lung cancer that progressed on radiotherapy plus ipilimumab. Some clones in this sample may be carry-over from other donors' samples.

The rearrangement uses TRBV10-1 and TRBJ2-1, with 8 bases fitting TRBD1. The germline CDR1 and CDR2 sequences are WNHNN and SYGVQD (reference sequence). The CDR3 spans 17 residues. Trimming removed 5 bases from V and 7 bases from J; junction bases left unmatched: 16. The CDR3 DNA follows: TGCGCCAGCAGTCCACGACAGGGGTCTCCAAAAGGGAATGAGCAGTTCTTC. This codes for CASSPRQGSPKGNEQFF.

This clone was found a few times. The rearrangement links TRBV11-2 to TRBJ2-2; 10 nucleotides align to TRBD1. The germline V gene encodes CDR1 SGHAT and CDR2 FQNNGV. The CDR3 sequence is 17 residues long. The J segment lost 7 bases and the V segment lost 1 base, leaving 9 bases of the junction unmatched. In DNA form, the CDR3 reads TGTGCCAGCAGCTTAGGGAGACAGGGGGCATACCTCGGGGAGCTGTTTTTT. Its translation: CASSLGRQGAYLGELFF. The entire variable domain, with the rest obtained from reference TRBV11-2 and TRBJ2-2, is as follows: EAGVAQSPRYKIIEKRQSVAFWCNPISGHATLYWYQQILGQGPKLLIQFQNNGVVDDSQLPKDRFSAERLKGVDSTLKIQPAKLEDSAVYLCASSLGRQGAYLGELFFGEGSRLTVL.

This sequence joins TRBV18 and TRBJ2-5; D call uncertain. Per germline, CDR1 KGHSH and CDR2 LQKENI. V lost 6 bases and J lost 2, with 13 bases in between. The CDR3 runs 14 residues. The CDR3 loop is CASSPNTGQETQYF. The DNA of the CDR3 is TGTGCCAGCTCCCCAAACACCGGGCAAGAGACCCAGTACTTC.

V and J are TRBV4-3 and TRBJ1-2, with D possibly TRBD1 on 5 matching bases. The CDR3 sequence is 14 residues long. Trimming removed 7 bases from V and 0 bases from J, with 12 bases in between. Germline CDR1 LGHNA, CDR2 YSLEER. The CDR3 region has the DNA TGCGCCAGCACCCAGGGCCTAACTAACTATGGCTACACCTTC. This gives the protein CASTQGLTNYGYTF.

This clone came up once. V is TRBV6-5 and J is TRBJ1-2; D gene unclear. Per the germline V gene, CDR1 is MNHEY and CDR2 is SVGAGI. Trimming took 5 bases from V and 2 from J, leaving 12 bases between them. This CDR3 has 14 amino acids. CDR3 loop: CASSGRLRNYGYTF. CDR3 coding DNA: TGTGCCAGCAGTGGACGGCTGAGAAACTATGGCTACACCTTC.

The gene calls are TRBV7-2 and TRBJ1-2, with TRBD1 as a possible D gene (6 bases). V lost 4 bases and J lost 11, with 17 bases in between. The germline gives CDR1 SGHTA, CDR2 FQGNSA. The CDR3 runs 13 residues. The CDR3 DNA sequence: TGTGCCAGCAGCTCCTCCGACAGGCCCGAGTACACCTTC. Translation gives CASSSSDRPEYTF.

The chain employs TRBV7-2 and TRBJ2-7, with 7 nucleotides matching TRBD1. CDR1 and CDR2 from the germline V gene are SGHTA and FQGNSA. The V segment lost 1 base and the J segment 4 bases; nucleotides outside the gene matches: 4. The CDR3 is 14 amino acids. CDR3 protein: CASSLVTGDYEQYF. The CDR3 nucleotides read TGTGCCAGCAGCTTAGTAACAGGGGATTACGAGCAGTACTTC.

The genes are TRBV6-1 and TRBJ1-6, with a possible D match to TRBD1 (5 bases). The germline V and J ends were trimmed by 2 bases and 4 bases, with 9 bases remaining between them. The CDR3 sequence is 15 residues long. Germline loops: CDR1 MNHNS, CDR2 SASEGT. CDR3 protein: CASSEWAGYNSPLHF. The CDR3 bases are TGTGCCAGCAGTGAATGGGCAGGGTATAATTCACCCCTCCACTTT.

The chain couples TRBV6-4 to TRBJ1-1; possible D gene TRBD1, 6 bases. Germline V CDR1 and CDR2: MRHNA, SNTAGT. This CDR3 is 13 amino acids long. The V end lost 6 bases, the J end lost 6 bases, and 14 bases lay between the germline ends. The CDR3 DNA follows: TGTGCCAGCAGGGGACACGAAGGCGCTGAAGCTTTCTTT. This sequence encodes CASRGHEGAEAFF.

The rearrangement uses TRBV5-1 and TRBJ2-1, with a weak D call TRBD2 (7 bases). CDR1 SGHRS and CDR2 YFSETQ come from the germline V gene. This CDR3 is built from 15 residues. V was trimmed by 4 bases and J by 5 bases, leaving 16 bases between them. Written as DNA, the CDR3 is TGCGCCAGCAGCCACGGCGGGGGCTCGGACAATGAGCAGTTCTTC. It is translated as CASSHGGGSDNEQFF.

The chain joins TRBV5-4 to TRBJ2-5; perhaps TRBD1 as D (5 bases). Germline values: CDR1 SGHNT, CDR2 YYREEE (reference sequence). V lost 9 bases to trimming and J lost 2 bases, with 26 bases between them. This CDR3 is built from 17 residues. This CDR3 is CATLTRLRQTRQETQYF. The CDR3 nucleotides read TGTGCCACCCTAACCAGACTTAGACAGACCCGACAAGAGACCCAGTACTTC. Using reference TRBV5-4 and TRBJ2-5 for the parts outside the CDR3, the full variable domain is ETGVTQSPTHLIKTRGQQVTLRCSSQSGHNTVSWYQQALGQGPQFIFQYYREEENGRGNFPPRFSGLQFPNYSSELNVNALELDDSALYLCATLTRLRQTRQETQYFGPGTRLLVL.

The CDR3 DNA follows: TGTGCCAGCAGCTTAGGTATTAGCGGGTCCTCCTACGAGCAGTACTTC. It translates to CASSLGISGSSYEQYF. J is TRBJ2-7 and V is TRBV11-2; 7 bases align to TRBD2. Germline CDR1 reads SGHAT; CDR2 reads FQNNGV. The CDR3 loop spans 16 amino acids. The J segment lost 0 bases and the V segment lost 1 base, leaving 6 bases of the junction unmatched.

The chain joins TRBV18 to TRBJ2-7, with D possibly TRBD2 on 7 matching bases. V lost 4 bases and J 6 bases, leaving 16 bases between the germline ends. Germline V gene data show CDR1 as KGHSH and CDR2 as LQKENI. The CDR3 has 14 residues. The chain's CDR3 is CASSQGGGSGEQYF. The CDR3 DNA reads TGTGCCAGCTCACAGGGAGGGGGAAGTGGCGAGCAGTACTTC. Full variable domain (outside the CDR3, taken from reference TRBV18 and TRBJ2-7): NAGVMQNPRHLVRRRGQEARLRCSPMKGHSHVYWYRQLPEEGLKFMVYLQKENIIDESGMPKERFSAEFPKEGPSILRIQQVVRGDSAAYFCASSQGGGSGEQYFGPGTRLTVT.

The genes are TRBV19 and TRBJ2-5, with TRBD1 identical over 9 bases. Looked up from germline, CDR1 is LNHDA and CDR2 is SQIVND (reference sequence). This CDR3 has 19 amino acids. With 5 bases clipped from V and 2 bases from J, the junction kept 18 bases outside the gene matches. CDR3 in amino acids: CASSLRTGAFNLLQETQYF. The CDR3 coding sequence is TGTGCCAGTAGTCTTAGGACAGGGGCCTTTAATCTGCTTCAAGAGACCCAGTACTTC.

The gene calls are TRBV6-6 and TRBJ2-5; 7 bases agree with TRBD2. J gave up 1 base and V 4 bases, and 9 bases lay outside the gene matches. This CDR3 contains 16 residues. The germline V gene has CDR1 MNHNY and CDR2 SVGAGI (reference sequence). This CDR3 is CASSFFPGEGQETQYF. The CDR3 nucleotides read TGTGCCAGCAGTTTCTTCCCTGGGGAGGGCCAAGAGACCCAGTACTTC.

The CDR3 sequence is CASSSLNTGELFF. CDR3 DNA: TGTGCCAGCAGCTCCCTGAACACCGGGGAGCTGTTTTTT. The gene calls are TRBV7-9 and TRBJ2-2; D call uncertain. The CDR3 is 13 amino acids. CDR1 and CDR2 from the germline V gene are SEHNR and FQNEAQ (reference sequence). V gave up 4 bases and J gave up 1 base, with 4 bases separating them.

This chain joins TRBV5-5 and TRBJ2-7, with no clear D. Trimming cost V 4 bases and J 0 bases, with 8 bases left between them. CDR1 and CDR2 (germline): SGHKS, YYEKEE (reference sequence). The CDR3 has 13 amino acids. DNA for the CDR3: TGTGCCAGCAGCCGGACCTACTCCTACGAGCAGTACTTC. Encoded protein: CASSRTYSYEQYF.

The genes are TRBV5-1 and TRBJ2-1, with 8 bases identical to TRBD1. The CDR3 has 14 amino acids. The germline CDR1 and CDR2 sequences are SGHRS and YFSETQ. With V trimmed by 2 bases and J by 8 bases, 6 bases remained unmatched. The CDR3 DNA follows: TGCGCCAGCAGCTTACGGACAGGGCCCTATGAGCAGTTCTTC. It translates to CASSLRTGPYEQFF.

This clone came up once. CDR3 bases: TGCGCCAGCAGCTTGTCTACGAACACCGGGGAGCTGTTTTTT. Its protein product is CASSLSTNTGELFF. V gene TRBV5-1 combines with J gene TRBJ2-2, with no clear D. This CDR3 has 14 residues. Germline-derived CDR1 and CDR2 are SGHRS and YFSETQ. V lost 1 base to trimming and J lost 0 bases, with 4 bases between them.

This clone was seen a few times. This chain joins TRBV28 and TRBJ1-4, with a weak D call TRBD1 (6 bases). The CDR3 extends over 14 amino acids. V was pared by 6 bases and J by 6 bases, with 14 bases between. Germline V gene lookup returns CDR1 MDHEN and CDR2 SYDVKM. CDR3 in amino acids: CASSLQGGYEKLFF. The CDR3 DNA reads TGTGCCAGCAGCCTACAGGGAGGGTATGAAAAACTGTTTTTT.

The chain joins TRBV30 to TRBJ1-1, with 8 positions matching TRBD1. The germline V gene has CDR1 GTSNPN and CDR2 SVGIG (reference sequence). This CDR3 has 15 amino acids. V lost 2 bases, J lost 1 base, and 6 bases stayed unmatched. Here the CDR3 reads CAWSIGQGWNTEAFF. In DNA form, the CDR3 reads TGTGCCTGGAGTATCGGACAGGGTTGGAACACTGAAGCTTTCTTT.

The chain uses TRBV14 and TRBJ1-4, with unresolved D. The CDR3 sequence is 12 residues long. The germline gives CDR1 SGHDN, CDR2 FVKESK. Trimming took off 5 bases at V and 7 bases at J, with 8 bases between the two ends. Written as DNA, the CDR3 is TGTGCCAGCAGCTACCGCTTTGAAAAACTGTTTTTT. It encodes CASSYRFEKLFF.

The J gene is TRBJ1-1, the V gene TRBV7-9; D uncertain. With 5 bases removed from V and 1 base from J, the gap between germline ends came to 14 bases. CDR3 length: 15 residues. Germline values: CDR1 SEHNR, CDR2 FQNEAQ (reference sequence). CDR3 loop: CASSRPGVGNTEAFF. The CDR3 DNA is TGTGCCAGCAGCCGACCCGGGGTGGGGAACACTGAAGCTTTCTTT.

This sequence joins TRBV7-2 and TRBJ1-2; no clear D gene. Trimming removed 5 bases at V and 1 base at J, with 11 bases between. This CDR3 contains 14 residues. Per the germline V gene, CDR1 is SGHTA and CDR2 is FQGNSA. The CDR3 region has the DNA TGTGCCAGCAGCCCCCGAACGGGTAACTATGGCTACACCTTC. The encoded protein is CASSPRTGNYGYTF.

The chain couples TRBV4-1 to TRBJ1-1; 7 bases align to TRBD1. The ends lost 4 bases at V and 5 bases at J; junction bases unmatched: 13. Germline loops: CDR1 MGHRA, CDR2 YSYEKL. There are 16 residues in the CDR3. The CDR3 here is CASSRTVLRGPTEAFF. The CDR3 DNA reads TGCGCCAGCAGCCGAACGGTTTTGAGGGGGCCGACTGAAGCTTTCTTT.

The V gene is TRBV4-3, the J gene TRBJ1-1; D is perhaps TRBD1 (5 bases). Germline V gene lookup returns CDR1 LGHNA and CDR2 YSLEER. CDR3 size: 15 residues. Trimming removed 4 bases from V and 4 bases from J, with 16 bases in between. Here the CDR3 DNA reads TGCGCCAGCAGCCGACGGAATGGGGGGGGCACTGAAGCTTTCTTT. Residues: CASSRRNGGGTEAFF.

The CDR3 region is CASSHQGYNSPLHF. The CDR3 DNA follows: TGTGCCAGCAGCCATCAGGGGTATAATTCACCCCTCCACTTT. The J gene is TRBJ1-6, the V gene TRBV7-8; a weak D match, TRBD1 (6 bases). Trimming pared 5 bases from V and 4 bases from J, leaving 9 bases between. From germline, CDR1 is SGHVS and CDR2 FQNEAQ. CDR3 size: 14 residues.

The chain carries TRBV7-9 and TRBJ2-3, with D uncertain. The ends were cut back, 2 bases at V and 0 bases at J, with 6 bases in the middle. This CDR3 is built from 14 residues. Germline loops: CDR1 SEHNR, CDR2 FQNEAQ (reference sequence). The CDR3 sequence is CASSLNPSTDTQYF. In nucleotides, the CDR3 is TGTGCCAGCAGCTTAAACCCTAGCACAGATACGCAGTATTTT.

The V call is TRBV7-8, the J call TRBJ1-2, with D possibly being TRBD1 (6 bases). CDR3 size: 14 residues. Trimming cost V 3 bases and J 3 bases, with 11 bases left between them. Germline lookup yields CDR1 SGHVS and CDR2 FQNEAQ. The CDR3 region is CASSFLQGDYGYTF. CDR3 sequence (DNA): TGTGCCAGCAGCTTCTTACAGGGAGACTATGGCTACACCTTC.

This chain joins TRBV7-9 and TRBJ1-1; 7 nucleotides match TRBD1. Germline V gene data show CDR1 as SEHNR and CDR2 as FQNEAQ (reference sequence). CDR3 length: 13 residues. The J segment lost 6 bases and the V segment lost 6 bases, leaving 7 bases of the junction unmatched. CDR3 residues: CASRSTGESEAFF. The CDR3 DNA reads TGTGCCAGCAGGTCCACAGGGGAGTCTGAAGCTTTCTTT.